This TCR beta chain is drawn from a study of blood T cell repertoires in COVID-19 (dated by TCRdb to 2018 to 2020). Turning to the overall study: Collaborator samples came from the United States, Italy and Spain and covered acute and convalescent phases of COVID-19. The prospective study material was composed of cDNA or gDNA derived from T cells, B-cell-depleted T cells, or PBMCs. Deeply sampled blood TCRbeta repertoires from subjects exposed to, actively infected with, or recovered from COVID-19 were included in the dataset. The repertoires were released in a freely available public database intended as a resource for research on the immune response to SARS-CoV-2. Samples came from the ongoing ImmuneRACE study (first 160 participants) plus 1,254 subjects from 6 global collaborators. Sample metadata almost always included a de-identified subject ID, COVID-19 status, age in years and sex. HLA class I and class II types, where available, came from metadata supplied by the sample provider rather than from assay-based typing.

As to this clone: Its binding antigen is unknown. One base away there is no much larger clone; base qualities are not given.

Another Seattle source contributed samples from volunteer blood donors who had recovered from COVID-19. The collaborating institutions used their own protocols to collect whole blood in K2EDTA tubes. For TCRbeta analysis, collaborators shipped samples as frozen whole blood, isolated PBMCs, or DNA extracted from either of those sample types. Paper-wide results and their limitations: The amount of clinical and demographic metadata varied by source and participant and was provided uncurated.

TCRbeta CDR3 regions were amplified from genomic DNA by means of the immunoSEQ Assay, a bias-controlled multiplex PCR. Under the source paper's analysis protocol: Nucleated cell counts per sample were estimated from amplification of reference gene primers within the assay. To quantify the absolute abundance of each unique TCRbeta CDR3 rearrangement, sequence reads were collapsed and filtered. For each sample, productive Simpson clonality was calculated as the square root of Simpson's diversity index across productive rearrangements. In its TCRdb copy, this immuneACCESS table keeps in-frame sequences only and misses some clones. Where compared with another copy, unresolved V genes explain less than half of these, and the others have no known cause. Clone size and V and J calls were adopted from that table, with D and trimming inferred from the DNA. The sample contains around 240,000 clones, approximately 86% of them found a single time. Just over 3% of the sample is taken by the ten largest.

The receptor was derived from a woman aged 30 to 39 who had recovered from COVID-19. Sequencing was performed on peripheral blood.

The DNA reads TGTGCCAGCAGCCATTCCGGGACACCGATCTTTAACACCGGGGAGCTGTTTTTT. The translation is CASSHSGTPIFNTGELFF. In this chain, TRBV3-1 (or the pseudogene TRBV3-2) is recombined with TRBJ2-2, and possibly TRBD1, on 6 matching bases. The CDR3, cysteine through phenylalanine, is 18 amino acids long. Just the 54-base CDR3 DNA is kept, in frame starting at base 1. The germline V gene (reference sequence) gives CDR1 as LGHDT and CDR2 as YNNKEL. Trimming costs V 3 bases and J 2 bases, and their ends lie 19 bases apart.